The 6 T cell receptor beta chains below come from one sample, sequenced in a study of shared clonotypes between healthy human individuals (dated by TCRdb to 2020 to 2021). The receptor library was made with the immunoSEQ multiplex PCR assay. TCRdb took this table from immuneACCESS and kept in-frame rearrangements with V and J called. Such tables lack part of the clones; where checked against another copy, unresolved V genes explain under half of the gap, and the rest is unexplained. The sample profile shows about 2.3 million clones; approximately 93% of them were found once. Approximately 0.4% of the sample is held by the ten biggest clonotypes. Sequences were obtained from naive CD4+ T cells from PBMCs. The cell subset or site label of this sample denotes: CD45RA+ positively selected. The receptors were sampled from a young man in good health. Some clones in this sample may be carry-over from other donors' samples.

The genes are TRBV5-5 and TRBJ2-7, with D perhaps TRBD1 (6 bases). CDR1 is SGHKS and CDR2 is YYEKEE in the germline V gene (reference sequence). The CDR3 contains 15 residues. Trimming shortened V by 0 bases and J by 2 bases, and 12 bases separated the two germline ends. The CDR3 is CASSLAAGAAYEQYF. The CDR3 region has the DNA TGTGCCAGCAGCTTGGCGGCAGGGGCCGCCTACGAGCAGTACTTC. Full variable domain (outside the CDR3, taken from reference TRBV5-5 and TRBJ2-7): DAGVTQSPTHLIKTRGQQVTLRCSPISGHKSVSWYQQVLGQGPQFIFQYYEKEERGRGNFPDRFSARQFPNYSSELNVNALLLGDSALYLCASSLAAGAAYEQYFGPGTRLTVT.

V and J are TRBV6-1 and TRBJ2-3; 7 bases agree with TRBD1. CDR3 length equals 13 residues. Losses at the gene ends were 8 bases for V and 6 bases for J; bases not matched to a gene: 8. CDR1 MNHNS and CDR2 SASEGT come from the germline V gene. CDR3 nucleotides: TGTGCCAGCGAAGGACAGGCGACGGATACGCAGTATTTT. Encoded protein: CASEGQATDTQYF.

This clone has more than one count but fewer than ten. This chain connects TRBV2 to TRBJ1-2; TRBD1 is a possible D gene (5 bases). The CDR3 runs 11 residues. The V and J ends lost 6 bases and 8 bases respectively, with 10 bases between them. CDR1 and CDR2 (germline): SNHLY, FYNNEI. CDR3 in amino acids: CASRGQYGYTF. Written as DNA, the CDR3 is TGTGCCAGCAGGGGGCAATACGGCTACACCTTC.

V usage is TRBV14 and J usage is TRBJ2-4; D perhaps matches TRBD1 (5 bases). This CDR3 spans 15 amino acids. Trimming pared 2 bases from V and 4 bases from J, leaving 12 bases between. Germline values: CDR1 SGHDN, CDR2 FVKESK. CDR3 protein: CASSQQGIFKNIQYF. Written as DNA, the CDR3 is TGTGCCAGCAGCCAACAGGGAATATTTAAAAACATTCAGTACTTC.

V usage is TRBV5-1 and J usage is TRBJ2-5; tentatively, D is TRBD1 (7 bases). The CDR3 covers 16 residues. Germline V gives CDR1 SGHRS, CDR2 YFSETQ. V shed 0 bases and J shed 4 bases, with 16 bases lying between them. CDR3 in amino acids: CASSLGPRGVGETQYF. As DNA, the CDR3 is TGCGCCAGCAGCTTGGGCCCCAGGGGGGTCGGAGAGACCCAGTACTTC.

This chain connects TRBV6-6 to TRBJ2-2; 7 nucleotides match TRBD2. Germline-derived CDR1 and CDR2 are MNHNY and SVGAGI (reference sequence). With V trimmed by 2 bases and J by 6 bases, 6 bases remained unmatched. The CDR3 length is 15 residues. The CDR3 reads CASSYKRELSGELFF. Written as DNA, the CDR3 is TGTGCCAGCAGTTACAAGCGGGAACTTTCCGGGGAGCTGTTTTTT.